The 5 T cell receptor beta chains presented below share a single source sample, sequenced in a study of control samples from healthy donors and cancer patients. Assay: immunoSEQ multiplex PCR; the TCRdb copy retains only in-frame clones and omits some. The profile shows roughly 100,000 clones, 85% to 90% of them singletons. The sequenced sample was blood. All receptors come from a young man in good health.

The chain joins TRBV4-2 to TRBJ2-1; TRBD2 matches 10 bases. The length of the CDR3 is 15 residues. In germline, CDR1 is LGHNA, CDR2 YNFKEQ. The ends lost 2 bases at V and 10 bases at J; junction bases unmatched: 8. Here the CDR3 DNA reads TGTGCCAGCAGCCAACTCTTCGAACTAGCGGGAGAGCAGTTCTTC. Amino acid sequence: CASSQLFELAGEQFF.

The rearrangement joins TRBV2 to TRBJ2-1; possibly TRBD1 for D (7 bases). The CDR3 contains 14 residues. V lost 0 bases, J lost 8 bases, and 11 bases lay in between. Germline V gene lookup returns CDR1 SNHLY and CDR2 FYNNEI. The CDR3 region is CASSEAEGAYEQFF. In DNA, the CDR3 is TGTGCCAGCAGTGAAGCGGAGGGGGCATATGAGCAGTTCTTC.

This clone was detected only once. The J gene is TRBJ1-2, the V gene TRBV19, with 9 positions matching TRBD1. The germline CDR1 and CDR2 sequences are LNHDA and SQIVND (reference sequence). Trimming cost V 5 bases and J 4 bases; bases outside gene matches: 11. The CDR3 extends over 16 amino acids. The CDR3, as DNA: TGTGCCAGTAGTCCGGCCCGGGACAGGGATCTCTATGGCTACACCTTC. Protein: CASSPARDRDLYGYTF.

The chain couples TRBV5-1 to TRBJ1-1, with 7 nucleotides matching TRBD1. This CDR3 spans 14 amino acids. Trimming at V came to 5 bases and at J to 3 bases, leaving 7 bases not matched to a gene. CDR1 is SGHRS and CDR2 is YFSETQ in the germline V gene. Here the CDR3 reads CASRRDSWYTEAFF. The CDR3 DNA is TGCGCCAGCAGGCGGGACAGTTGGTACACTGAAGCTTTCTTT.

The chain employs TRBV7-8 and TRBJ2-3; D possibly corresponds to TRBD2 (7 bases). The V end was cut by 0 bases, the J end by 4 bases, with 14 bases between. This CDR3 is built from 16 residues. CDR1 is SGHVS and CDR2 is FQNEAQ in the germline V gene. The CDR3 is CASSLAQGRGPDTQYF. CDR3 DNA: TGTGCCAGCAGCTTAGCGCAGGGGAGGGGCCCAGATACGCAGTATTTT.